This T cell receptor (beta chain) was sequenced in a study of control samples from healthy donors and cancer patients. CDR1 and CDR2 from the germline V gene are SEHNR and FQNEAQ (reference sequence). This CDR3 is 15 amino acids long. The ends lost 5 bases at V and 1 base at J; junction bases unmatched: 6. Clones were sequenced by immunoSEQ multiplex PCR, and TCRdb holds only the in-frame ones, with some missing. Here the sample spans about 160,000 clones, 90% to 95% being singletons. Sequencing was performed on blood. V usage is TRBV7-9 and J usage is TRBJ1-1; 8 nucleotides align to TRBD1. The source of this sequence is a woman in her sixties or seventies in good health. CDR3 nucleotides: TGTGCCAGCAGCCCAGACAGGGGACAGAACACTGAAGCTTTCTTT. Amino acids: CASSPDRGQNTEAFF.